The present T cell receptor (beta chain) was sequenced within a study of STAT5B mutations in CD4+ large granular lymphocyte leukemia. Overall study results and limits: Compared with healthy controls (2/35), patient top clones favored TRBV06 (8/27).

Sequencing was at survey level. TCRdb's table, derived via immunoSEQ multiplex PCR, lists solely in-frame clones and lacks some. The top ten hold about 0.43% of the sample, which has about 22,000 clones, over 70% seen once. Note on this clone: Its antigen is unidentified.

This CDR3 contains 15 residues. Germline V lookup: CDR1 LNHDA, CDR2 SQIVND (reference sequence). V lost 5 bases and J lost 6; bases outside the gene matches: 11. The clonotype comes from a human donor in good health. The J gene is TRBJ2-7, the V gene TRBV19; 9 bases line up with TRBD1. The specimen was CD4+ T cells from blood buffy coats. For the CDR3, the DNA is TGTGCCAGTAGTTCCCCGGGACAGGGAGTAGGCGAGCAGTACTTC. This codes for CASSSPGQGVGEQYF.